The text below deals with one T cell receptor (beta chain). What it binds is unknown. This entry is derived from a study of shared clonotypes between healthy human individuals. Study summary: A donor's plate count was three for CD4 naive and three for CD4 memory; CD8 naive had two and CD8 memory one.

Some clones are missing from TCRdb's copy, which holds only in-frame ones; the method was immunoSEQ multiplex PCR. The table records hundreds of thousands of clones, 73% of them present only once. V lost 3 bases and J lost 2, with 10 bases in between. Germline V lookup: CDR1 SGDLS, CDR2 YYNGEE. There are 14 residues in the CDR3. Findings of the study overall: Naive subsets generally exceeded memory subsets in estimated richness. The study sampled only blood, and tissue repertoires likely differ. Clonotypes which were not shared had lower generation probabilities than clonotypes that all four donors shared.

J is TRBJ2-3 and V is TRBV9; D is unclear. Sequenced input: memory CD4+ T cells sorted from blood. Regarding subset: CD45RA-negative fraction. The TCR sequence derives from a woman aged 25 to 39 in good health. The chain's CDR3 is CASSGKGSTDTQYF. In nucleotides, the CDR3 is TGTGCCAGCAGCGGAAAGGGTTCCACAGATACGCAGTATTTT.